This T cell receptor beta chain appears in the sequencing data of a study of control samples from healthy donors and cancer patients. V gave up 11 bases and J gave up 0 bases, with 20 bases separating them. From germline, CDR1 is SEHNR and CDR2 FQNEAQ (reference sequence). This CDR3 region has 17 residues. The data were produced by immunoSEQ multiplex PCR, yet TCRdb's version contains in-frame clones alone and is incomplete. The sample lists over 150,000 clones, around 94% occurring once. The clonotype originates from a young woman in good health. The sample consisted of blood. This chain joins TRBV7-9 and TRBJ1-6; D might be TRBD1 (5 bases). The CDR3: CALAGGEGSSYNSPLHF. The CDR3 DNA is TGTGCCCTAGCTGGGGGAGAGGGAAGCTCCTATAATTCACCCCTCCACTTT.